A single sample gave rise to the 17 T cell receptor beta chains below, sequenced in a study of shared clonotypes between healthy human individuals (dated by TCRdb to about 2020). Receptor libraries were prepared by the immunoSEQ multiplex PCR assay. TCRdb took over this immuneACCESS table, retaining in-frame rearrangements with V and J assigned. Such tables are incomplete; in checked studies, under half of the missing clones stem from an unresolved V gene, and the remainder is unexplained. This sample has some 650,000 clones in its table, and about 96% of those were observed once. The ten largest clones capture around 0.058% of the sample. Source material: naive CD4+ T cells sorted from blood. The sample's cell subset or site label, in plain terms: CD45RA+ positively selected. Every receptor here comes from a woman aged 25 to 45 in good health.

The rearrangement joins TRBV6-6 to TRBJ1-1; no reliable D call. The CDR3 consists of 14 residues. Trimming removed 2 bases at V and 1 base at J, with 8 bases between. The germline gives CDR1 MNHNY, CDR2 SVGAGI (reference sequence). CDR3 loop: CASSYPTENTEAFF. The CDR3 nucleotides read TGTGCCAGCAGTTACCCGACCGAGAACACTGAAGCTTTCTTT.

V gene TRBV6-4 combines with J gene TRBJ1-2; 9 bases align to TRBD1. The V segment lost 6 bases and the J segment 4 bases; nucleotides outside the gene matches: 12. Germline lookup yields CDR1 MRHNA and CDR2 SNTAGT. The CDR3 is made up of 16 amino acids. This CDR3 is CASRTPGQGSAYGYTF. DNA of the CDR3: TGTGCCAGCAGAACACCGGGACAGGGTTCTGCCTATGGCTACACCTTC.

This clone was seen once. The chain recombines TRBV28 with TRBJ2-5, with D uncertain. This CDR3 comprises 15 residues. Trimming took 3 bases from V and 1 from J, leaving 12 bases between them. In germline, CDR1 is MDHEN, CDR2 SYDVKM. The CDR3 bases are TGTGCCAGCAGTTTGGAAGCAGGCACCCAAGAGACCCAGTACTTC. It is translated as CASSLEAGTQETQYF. Using reference TRBV28 and TRBJ2-5 for the parts outside the CDR3, the full variable domain is DVKVTQSSRYLVKRTGEKVFLECVQDMDHENMFWYRQDPGLGLRLIYFSYDVKMKEKGDIPEGYSVSREKKERFSLILESASTNQTSMYLCASSLEAGTQETQYFGPGTRLLVL.

The V and J genes are TRBV11-2 and TRBJ2-1; unclear D gene. The CDR3 covers 14 residues. The V gene's germline CDR1 is SGHAT and CDR2 FQNNGV. V was cut by 8 bases and J by 7 bases, with 18 bases left in between. CDR3 nucleotide sequence: TGTGCCAGCGAAAGTGGGCACCTCGAGAATGAGCAGTTCTTC. It translates to CASESGHLENEQFF.

This chain links TRBV10-3 with TRBJ2-3; D is undetermined. The germline V gene has CDR1 ENHRY and CDR2 SYGVKD. V gave up 8 bases and J gave up 3 bases, with 12 bases separating them. The CDR3 totals 13 residues. The CDR3 region is CAIGDLGTDTQYF. The CDR3 coding sequence is TGTGCCATCGGGGATTTGGGAACAGATACGCAGTATTTT.

This rearrangement joins TRBV6-1 to TRBJ1-2, with TRBD1 as a possible D gene (6 bases). The CDR3 has 14 residues. With 0 bases removed from V and 8 bases from J, the gap between germline ends came to 13 bases. CDR1 is MNHNS and CDR2 is SASEGT in the germline V gene. CDR3 region: CASSEALQGRGYTF. The CDR3 DNA reads TGTGCCAGCAGTGAAGCGCTACAGGGAAGGGGCTACACCTTC.

The rearrangement uses TRBV6-4 and TRBJ2-1; D might be TRBD1 (5 bases). The CDR3 spans 14 residues. Trimming shortened V by 4 bases and J by 2 bases, and 9 bases separated the two germline ends. The germline V gene has CDR1 MRHNA and CDR2 SNTAGT. DNA for the CDR3: TGTGCCAGCAGTGTGTCAGGGACCTACAATGAGCAGTTCTTC. It is translated as CASSVSGTYNEQFF.

The chain links TRBV30 to TRBJ2-7; tentative D call: TRBD1 (5 bases). The length of the CDR3 is 14 residues. Trimming removed 3 bases at V and 0 bases at J, with 12 bases between. The V gene's germline CDR1 is GTSNPN and CDR2 SVGIG (reference sequence). CDR3 loop: CAWSRQGSSYEQYF. The CDR3 bases are TGTGCCTGGAGCCGTCAGGGTTCCTCCTACGAGCAGTACTTC.

The rearrangement joins TRBV7-8 to TRBJ2-5; the D gene is possibly TRBD2 (6 bases). The DNA end favors TRBJ2-7, so the J call may be wrong. The germline V gene has CDR1 SGHVS and CDR2 FQNEAQ. The CDR3 contains 18 residues. DNA of the CDR3: TGTGCCAGCAGCTTAGCGCTGCGGGGCGCCCTCGGGATCTACGAGCAGTACTTC. Its translation is CASSLALRGALGIYEQYF.

V is TRBV6-5 and J is TRBJ2-7; D is possibly TRBD2 (6 bases). CDR3 length: 11 residues. V lost 5 bases to trimming and J lost 9 bases, with 11 bases between them. CDR1 and CDR2 (germline): MNHEY, SVGAGI. CDR3 in DNA: TGTGCCAGCAGTAACCTGCGGGGGCAGTACTTC. The encoded protein is CASSNLRGQYF.

The J gene is TRBJ1-5, the V gene TRBV6-1; TRBD1 aligns across 7 bases. Trimming took 4 bases from V and 0 from J; bases not matched to a gene: 6. The germline gives CDR1 MNHNS, CDR2 SASEGT. The CDR3 runs to 16 residues. This CDR3 reads CASSAQGGHSNQPQHF. As DNA, the CDR3 is TGTGCCAGCAGTGCTCAGGGGGGACATAGCAATCAGCCCCAGCATTTT.

With regard to this clone: The same CDR3 also results from other DNA sequences found in this sample. The chain links TRBV5-4 to TRBJ2-3; TRBD2 agrees at 7 bases. After removal of 5 bases from V and 2 bases from J, the junction contained 5 bases not matched to a gene. CDR1 SGHNT and CDR2 YYREEE come from the germline V gene (reference sequence). CDR3 length: 14 residues. CDR3 coding DNA: TGTGCCAGCAGTCTGGGGGGGTCCACAGATACGCAGTATTTT. The encoded protein is CASSLGGSTDTQYF. The complete variable domain, with remaining parts taken from reference TRBV5-4 and TRBJ2-3, reads ETGVTQSPTHLIKTRGQQVTLRCSSQSGHNTVSWYQQALGQGPQFIFQYYREEENGRGNFPPRFSGLQFPNYSSELNVNALELDDSALYLCASSLGGSTDTQYFGPGTRLTVL.

The chain carries TRBV9 and TRBJ2-3; 10 nucleotides match TRBD1. CDR1 and CDR2 (germline): SGDLS, YYNGEE. The length of the CDR3 is 17 residues. Trimming cost V 0 bases and J 1 base; bases outside gene matches: 5. CDR3 nucleotide sequence: TGTGCCAGCAGCGTAGAGCTGGGGACAGGGGGCACAGATACGCAGTATTTT. Its protein product is CASSVELGTGGTDTQYF.

The V and J genes are TRBV28 and TRBJ1-2; 7 nucleotides align to TRBD1. This CDR3 is built from 15 residues. After removal of 2 bases from V and 5 bases from J, the junction contained 8 bases not matched to a gene. Germline V gene lookup returns CDR1 MDHEN and CDR2 SYDVKM. The CDR3 loop is CASSLDQQGGYGYTF. The CDR3 bases are TGTGCCAGCAGTTTAGATCAGCAGGGGGGGTATGGCTACACCTTC.

This chain links TRBV19 with TRBJ2-7, with TRBD1 matching over 10 bases. The CDR3 sequence is 16 residues long. Trimming removed 3 bases from V and 5 bases from J; junction bases left unmatched: 10. Germline V CDR1 and CDR2: LNHDA, SQIVND (reference sequence). The CDR3 reads CASSMSVGTGVDEQYF. CDR3 coding DNA: TGTGCCAGTAGTATGTCGGTTGGGACAGGGGTAGACGAGCAGTACTTC. The full variable domain, rest sourced from reference TRBV19 and TRBJ2-7, is DGGITQSPKYLFRKEGQNVTLSCEQNLNHDAMYWYRQDPGQGLRLIYYSQIVNDFQKGDIAEGYSVSREKKESFPLTVTSAQKNPTAFYLCASSMSVGTGVDEQYFGPGTRLTVT.

This clone was seen a single time. The chain employs TRBV18 and TRBJ1-2; 8 bases agree with TRBD1. Trimming cost V 3 bases and J 4 bases; bases outside gene matches: 7. The CDR3 is made up of 15 amino acids. Per the germline V gene, CDR1 is KGHSH and CDR2 is LQKENI. For the CDR3, the DNA is TGTGCCAGCTCACCCGGGACAGGAAACCTCTATGGCTACACCTTC. Translating it yields CASSPGTGNLYGYTF. The full variable domain, with the rest looked up from reference TRBV18 and TRBJ1-2, is NAGVMQNPRHLVRRRGQEARLRCSPMKGHSHVYWYRQLPEEGLKFMVYLQKENIIDESGMPKERFSAEFPKEGPSILRIQQVVRGDSAAYFCASSPGTGNLYGYTFGSGTRLTVV.

This chain uses TRBV10-3 with TRBJ1-4, with 9 bases aligning to TRBD1. Germline V lookup: CDR1 ENHRY, CDR2 SYGVKD. The junction had 1 base not matched to a gene; V was cut back by 0 bases and J by 5 bases. This CDR3 is built from 15 residues. DNA of the CDR3: TGTGCCATCAGTGAGTCGGGGACAGGGAATGAAAAACTGTTTTTT. The encoded protein is CAISESGTGNEKLFF.